This T cell receptor beta chain was profiled in a study of T cells in Graves' hyperthyroidism and ophthalmopathy. This CDR3 region has 14 residues. Between the trimmed V and J ends, which lost 8 bases and 2 bases, there was a span of 15 bases. Germline values: CDR1 SGHAT, CDR2 FQNNGV. TCR beta CDR3 sequences were amplified from RNA transcripts. An initial round of RT-PCR targeting the TCR CDR3 relied on the HTBI primer set. TCRdb reprocessed the multiplex PCR reads with MiXCR, giving one entry per CDR3 protein. The sample has about 270,000 distinct CDR3 sequences; under 30% are singletons. Many counts were recorded for this clonotype.

This rearrangement joins TRBV11-2 to TRBJ1-2, with D perhaps matching TRBD1 (6 bases). The specimen sequenced was blood. The receptor's source is a man aged 35 to 55 with Graves' hyperthyroidism that later progressed to Graves' ophthalmopathy. CDR3 residues: CASGYFRGNYGYTF. Written as DNA, the CDR3 is TGTGCCAGCGGTTACTTCAGGGGAAACTATGGCTACACCTTC.